The 19 T cell receptor beta chains listed next were all sequenced from one sample in a study of radiotherapy plus CTLA-4 blockade in lung cancer. Using immunoSEQ multiplex PCR, the repertoire was profiled, and TCRdb retains in-frame clones only, with some absent. The sample has over 75,000 clones; roughly 85% are singletons. Sample: peripheral blood, taken from a patient treated with radiotherapy plus ipilimumab. Receptors were obtained from a human donor with non-small cell lung cancer who had stable disease on radiotherapy plus ipilimumab.

The chain uses TRBV19 and TRBJ1-6, with D uncertain. The CDR3 is made up of 15 amino acids. Germline values: CDR1 LNHDA, CDR2 SQIVND (reference sequence). Trimming shortened V by 8 bases and J by 6 bases, and 17 bases separated the two germline ends. The DNA of the CDR3 is TGTGCCAGTTCTCCCGGGCCCCTGGCTAATTCACCCCTCCACTTT. Protein: CASSPGPLANSPLHF.

The rearrangement joins TRBV6-5 to TRBJ2-7, with 9 nucleotides matching TRBD1. CDR3 length: 13 amino acids. Looked up from germline, CDR1 is MNHEY and CDR2 is SVGAGI. Trimming cost V 8 bases and J 2 bases; bases outside gene matches: 4. CDR3 coding DNA: TGTGCCAGCTCCCGGGACAGGGCCTACGAGCAGTACTTC. Translating it yields CASSRDRAYEQYF.

A single count supports this clone. The chain couples TRBV19 to TRBJ1-1; 9 bases match TRBD1. The germline gives CDR1 LNHDA, CDR2 SQIVND (reference sequence). V lost 2 bases to trimming and J lost 4 bases; unmatched junction nucleotides: 5. This CDR3 has 15 residues. The CDR3: CASSISRTGATEAFF. The CDR3 coding sequence is TGTGCCAGTAGTATATCGCGGACAGGGGCCACTGAAGCTTTCTTT.

V is TRBV5-6 and J is TRBJ2-1; D gene unclear. V lost 2 bases, J lost 0 bases, and 9 bases lay in between. The CDR3 has 15 amino acids. Germline CDR1 reads SGHDT; CDR2 reads YYEEEE. The CDR3 loop is CASSFARSSYNEQFF. The CDR3 nucleotides are TGTGCCAGCAGCTTCGCCAGGAGCTCCTACAATGAGCAGTTCTTC.

This clone has a single count. The rearrangement links TRBV6-5 to TRBJ2-3, with TRBD2 matching over 10 bases. The CDR3 covers 16 residues. Germline V gives CDR1 MNHEY, CDR2 SVGAGI. With V trimmed by 2 bases and J by 0 bases, 2 bases remained unmatched. The CDR3 DNA reads TGTGCCAGCAGTTACACAGCGGGAGGGAGCACAGATACGCAGTATTTT. Protein sequence: CASSYTAGGSTDTQYF.

The V gene is TRBV30, the J gene TRBJ2-1; TRBD1 might be the D (6 bases). This CDR3 contains 15 residues. Germline V CDR1 and CDR2: GTSNPN, SVGIG (reference sequence). V was pared by 3 bases and J by 0 bases, with 12 bases between. CDR3 sequence: CAWRPTGLSYNEQFF. In DNA, the CDR3 is TGTGCCTGGAGACCAACAGGGCTCTCCTACAATGAGCAGTTCTTC.

The chain employs TRBV6-1 and TRBJ1-1, with D unclear. CDR1 and CDR2 (germline): MNHNS, SASEGT. V lost 4 bases and J 2 bases, leaving 20 bases between the germline ends. The CDR3 has 17 amino acids. CDR3 bases: TGTGCCAGCAGTGTACCCATCAGGCGGAACCCCAACACTGAAGCTTTCTTT. Translated: CASSVPIRRNPNTEAFF.

The chain carries TRBV6-1 and TRBJ2-7; no clear D. V lost 4 bases and J lost 3, with 10 bases in between. CDR1 and CDR2 (germline): MNHNS, SASEGT. The CDR3 loop spans 13 amino acids. CDR3 protein: CASSVARYYEQYF. In nucleotides, the CDR3 is TGTGCCAGCAGTGTCGCCCGCTACTACGAGCAGTACTTC.

The rearrangement links TRBV5-8 to TRBJ1-6; the match to TRBD1 covers 10 bases. The CDR3 totals 14 residues. Germline values: CDR1 SGHTS, CDR2 YDEGEE. Unmatched junction bases numbered 3, after V lost 4 bases and J lost 8 bases. The CDR3 nucleotides are TGTGCCAGCAGCAACGGACAGGGGGATTCACCCCTCCACTTT. The encoded protein is CASSNGQGDSPLHF.

The J gene is TRBJ2-2, the V gene TRBV5-4; D uncertain. The CDR3 runs to 15 residues. V was pared by 0 bases and J by 4 bases, with 10 bases between. The germline V gene encodes CDR1 SGHNT and CDR2 YYREEE (reference sequence). The CDR3 protein is CASSLGSDGTGELFF. The CDR3 DNA is TGTGCCAGCAGCTTGGGATCCGACGGCACCGGGGAGCTGTTTTTT. Complete variable domain (other parts from reference TRBV5-4 and TRBJ2-2): ETGVTQSPTHLIKTRGQQVTLRCSSQSGHNTVSWYQQALGQGPQFIFQYYREEENGRGNFPPRFSGLQFPNYSSELNVNALELDDSALYLCASSLGSDGTGELFFGEGSRLTVL.

The V call is TRBV29-1, the J call TRBJ2-7; TRBD1 aligns across 11 bases. V dropped 4 bases and J dropped 2; count of bases not matched to a gene: 7. CDR1 is SQVTM, CDR2 ANQGSEA, per germline. This CDR3 comprises 15 residues. Here the CDR3 reads CSVVAVGQGAYEQYF. CDR3 DNA sequence: TGCAGCGTTGTCGCGGTGGGACAGGGGGCCTACGAGCAGTACTTC.

The chain links TRBV4-1 to TRBJ2-4; D remains ambiguous. The CDR3 has 13 residues. Trimming removed 3 bases from V and 7 bases from J, with 10 bases in between. Germline assignment: CDR1 MGHRA and CDR2 YSYEKL. In DNA, the CDR3 is TGCGCCAGCAGCCAGGACGCCCAGAACATTCAGTACTTC. This sequence encodes CASSQDAQNIQYF.

The chain is built from TRBV5-1 and TRBJ2-5; TRBD1 is a possible D gene (6 bases). From germline, CDR1 is SGHRS and CDR2 YFSETQ. The V gene lost 5 bases and the J gene lost 2 bases, with 19 bases spanning the gap. The CDR3 totals 16 residues. The CDR3 region is CASRRLGGFLQETQYF. As DNA, the CDR3 is TGCGCCAGCAGGAGGCTAGGGGGTTTCCTTCAAGAGACCCAGTACTTC. The variable domain in full, with the rest retrieved from reference TRBV5-1 and TRBJ2-5, is KAGVTQTPRYLIKTRGQQVTLSCSPISGHRSVSWYQQTPGQGLQFLFEYFSETQRNKGNFPGRFSGRQFSNSRSEMNVSTLELGDSALYLCASRRLGGFLQETQYFGPGTRLLVL.

The chain employs TRBV19 and TRBJ1-6; D is uncertain. V was trimmed by 8 bases and J by 8 bases, leaving 10 bases between them. Germline CDR1 reads LNHDA; CDR2 reads SQIVND (reference sequence). The CDR3 consists of 12 residues. CDR3 protein: CASSHLDSPLHF. The DNA of the CDR3 is TGTGCCAGTTCCCATCTTGATTCACCCCTCCACTTT.

This chain links TRBV6-5 with TRBJ1-1; D remains ambiguous. Germline loops: CDR1 MNHEY, CDR2 SVGAGI. The V end was cut by 0 bases, the J end by 11 bases, with 13 bases between. The CDR3 loop spans 13 amino acids. The CDR3 DNA is TGTGCCAGCAGTTACTCGGAACACCTAAGGGCTTTCTTT. Protein sequence: CASSYSEHLRAFF.

This chain connects TRBV10-3 to TRBJ2-1; D uncertain. CDR3 length equals 11 residues. In germline, CDR1 is ENHRY, CDR2 SYGVKD. V was cut by 0 bases and J by 13 bases, with 7 bases left in between. The CDR3 nucleotides are TGTGCCATCAGTGAGTCCGGAGATCAGTTCTTC. This codes for CAISESGDQFF.

This rearrangement joins TRBV25-1 to TRBJ1-6, with D uncertain. The CDR3 runs 13 residues. Germline CDR1 MGHDK, CDR2 SYGVNS. The ends were cut back, 3 bases at V and 10 bases at J, with 10 bases in the middle. DNA of the CDR3: TGTGCCAGCAGTGAGCGTGGAAAATCACCCCTCCACTTT. Translating it yields CASSERGKSPLHF.

This clone showed up just a few times. The chain couples TRBV4-1 to TRBJ1-3; D may be TRBD1 (6 bases). The CDR3 spans 14 residues. CDR1 is MGHRA and CDR2 is YSYEKL in the germline V gene. The V end was cut by 2 bases, the J end by 7 bases, with 12 bases between. The CDR3 region is CASSQLTGENTIYF. As DNA, the CDR3 is TGCGCCAGCAGCCAACTGACAGGAGAGAACACCATATATTTT.

This clone was counted between two and nine times. J is TRBJ2-1 and V is TRBV6-4, with TRBD1 matching 11 bases. CDR3 length: 15 amino acids. The V and J ends lost 6 bases and 0 bases, in that order; junction bases with no gene match: 1. CDR1 MRHNA and CDR2 SNTAGT come from the germline V gene. CDR3 DNA sequence: TGTGCCAGCAGCGGGACAGGGGGCTCCTACAATGAGCAGTTCTTC. Amino acids: CASSGTGGSYNEQFF.